The clone carrying this T cell receptor (beta chain) was seen more than once but under ten times. The antigen is undetermined. When ophthalmopathy did not progress within 18 months, Graves' hyperthyroidism was considered stable. Hyperthyroidism had been newly diagnosed in patients aged 18 to 65, and its duration was under 2 months. Exclusion criteria comprised uncontrolled infection, other autoimmune disease, pregnancy or lactation. This sample was taken from a study of T cells in Graves' hyperthyroidism and ophthalmopathy. V lost 5 bases and J lost 5, with 12 bases in between. Germline assignment: CDR1 MNHEY and CDR2 SVGAGI. The CDR3 contains 13 residues. Study outcomes and limitations: Within blood appeared most thyroid clonotypes that had expanded above 0.001.

RNA transcripts yielded amplified TCR beta CDR3 regions. Researchers ran a first-round RT-PCR on the TCR CDR3 using the HTBI primer set. One entry per CDR3 protein, called by TCRdb with MiXCR from the multiplex PCR reads. The sample contains roughly 840,000 distinct CDR3 sequences, 35% to 45% of which appear only once. Sequencing input: blood. The clonotype was recovered from a man in his late teens or twenties with Graves' hyperthyroidism. The chain is built from TRBV6-5 and TRBJ1-1; maybe TRBD1 (5 bases). The CDR3 protein is CASSEGYYTEAFF. The CDR3 DNA reads TGTGCCAGCAGTGAGGGGTATTATACTGAAGCTTTCTTT.